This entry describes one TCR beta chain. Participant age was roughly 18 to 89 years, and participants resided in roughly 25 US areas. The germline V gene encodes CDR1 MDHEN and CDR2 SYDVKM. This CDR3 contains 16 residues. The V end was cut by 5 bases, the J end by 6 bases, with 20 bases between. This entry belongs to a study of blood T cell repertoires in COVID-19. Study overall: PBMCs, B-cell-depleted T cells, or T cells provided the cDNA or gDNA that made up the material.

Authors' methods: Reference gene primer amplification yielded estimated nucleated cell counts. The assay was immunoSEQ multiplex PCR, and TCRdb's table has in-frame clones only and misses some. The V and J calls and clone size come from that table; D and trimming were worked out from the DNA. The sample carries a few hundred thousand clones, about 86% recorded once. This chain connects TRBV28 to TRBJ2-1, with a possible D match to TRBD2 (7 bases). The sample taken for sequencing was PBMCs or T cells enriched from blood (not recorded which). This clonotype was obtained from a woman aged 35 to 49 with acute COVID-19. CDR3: CASSTAGGPITNEQFF. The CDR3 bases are TGTGCCAGCAGTACCGCCGGGGGGCCTATAACCAATGAGCAGTTCTTC.